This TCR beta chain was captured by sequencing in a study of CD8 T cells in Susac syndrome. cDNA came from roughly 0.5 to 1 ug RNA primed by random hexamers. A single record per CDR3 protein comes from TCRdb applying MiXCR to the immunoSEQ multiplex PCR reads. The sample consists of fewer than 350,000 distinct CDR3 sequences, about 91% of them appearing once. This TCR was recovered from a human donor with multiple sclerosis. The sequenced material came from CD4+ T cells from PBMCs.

In DNA form, the CDR3 reads TGTGCCAGCAGTGAACCGGACAGCTATGGCTACACCTTC. It is translated as CASSEPDSYGYTF. The V gene is TRBV6-1, the J gene TRBJ1-2; D might be TRBD1 (6 bases). CDR3 size: 13 residues. V lost 2 bases and J 4 bases, leaving 8 bases between the germline ends. In germline, CDR1 is MNHNS, CDR2 SASEGT.